This T cell receptor (beta chain) was identified in a study of identical twins. This clonotype was seen at least ten times. Trimming pared 5 bases from V and 6 bases from J, leaving 13 bases between. Germline assignment: CDR1 SGHTA and CDR2 FQGNSA. This CDR3 region has 14 residues. TCRdb independently ran MiXCR on the 5' RACE reads; one entry per CDR3 protein. The sample consists of hundreds of thousands of distinct CDR3 sequences, around 6% of them appearing once. The source of this sequence is a man aged 18 to 35 in good health. Material: naive T cells sorted from blood. The chain uses TRBV7-2 and TRBJ2-2, with a possible D match to TRBD2 (6 bases). CDR3 DNA sequence: TGTGCCAGCAGCGCCGGGACTCAGCCCGGGGAGCTGTTTTTT. Protein: CASSAGTQPGELFF. Looking up the rest from reference TRBV7-2 and TRBJ2-2 gives the full variable domain: GAGVSQSPSNKVTEKGKDVELRCDPISGHTALYWYRQSLGQGLEFLIYFQGNSAPDKSGLPSDRFSAERTGGSVSTLTIQRTQQEDSAVYLCASSAGTQPGELFFGEGSRLTVL.